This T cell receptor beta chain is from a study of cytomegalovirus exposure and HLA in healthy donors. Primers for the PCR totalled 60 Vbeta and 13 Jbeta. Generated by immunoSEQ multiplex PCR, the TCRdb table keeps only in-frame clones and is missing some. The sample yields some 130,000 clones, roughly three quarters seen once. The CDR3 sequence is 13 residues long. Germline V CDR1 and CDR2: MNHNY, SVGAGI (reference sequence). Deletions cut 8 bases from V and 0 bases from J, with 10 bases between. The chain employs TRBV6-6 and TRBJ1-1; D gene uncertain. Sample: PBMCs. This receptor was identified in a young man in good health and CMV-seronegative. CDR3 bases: TGTGCCAGCGGCTTGGTCATGAACACTGAAGCTTTCTTT. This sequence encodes CASGLVMNTEAFF.